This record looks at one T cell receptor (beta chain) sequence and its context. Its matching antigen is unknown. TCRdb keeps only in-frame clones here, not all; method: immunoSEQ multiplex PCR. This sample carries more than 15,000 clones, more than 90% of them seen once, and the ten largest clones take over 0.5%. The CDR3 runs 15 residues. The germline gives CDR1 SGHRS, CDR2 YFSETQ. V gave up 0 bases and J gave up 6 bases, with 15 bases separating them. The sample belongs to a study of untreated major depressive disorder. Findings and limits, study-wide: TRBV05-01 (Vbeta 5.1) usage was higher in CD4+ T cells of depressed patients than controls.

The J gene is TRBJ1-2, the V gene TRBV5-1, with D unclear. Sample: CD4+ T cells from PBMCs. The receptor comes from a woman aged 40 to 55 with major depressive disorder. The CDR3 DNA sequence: TGCGCCAGCAGCTTGGTCAGGACGGGGTTGGATGGCTACACCTTC. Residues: CASSLVRTGLDGYTF.